The 25 T cell receptor beta chains in this list originate from one sample, sequenced in a study of shared clonotypes between healthy human individuals. Terminally differentiated effector memory CD45RA+ cells were excluded by CCR7 positive selection of CD45RO-negative cells. The data were produced by immunoSEQ multiplex PCR, yet TCRdb's version contains in-frame clones alone and is incomplete. Seen here are more than 600,000 clones, 92% observed once, and the top ten hold roughly 22%. Source material: naive CD8+ T cells sorted from blood. The origin of the receptors is a man aged 25 to 40 in good health.

This chain uses TRBV7-9 with TRBJ2-3; tentative D call: TRBD1 (6 bases). With 5 bases removed from V and 0 bases from J, the gap between germline ends came to 12 bases. The CDR3 has 15 residues. Per germline, CDR1 SEHNR and CDR2 FQNEAQ (reference sequence). The CDR3 region is CASSRNRASTDTQYF. DNA for the CDR3: TGTGCCAGCAGCAGGAACAGGGCTAGCACAGATACGCAGTATTTT.

V is TRBV7-9 and J is TRBJ2-7, with 12 bases that match TRBD2. Trimming at V came to 3 bases and at J to 7 bases, leaving 7 bases not matched to a gene. CDR3 size: 15 residues. Germline CDR1 reads SEHNR; CDR2 reads FQNEAQ (reference sequence). For the CDR3, the DNA is TGTGCCAGCAGCTTCCGACTAGCGGGAGTAGATGAGCAGTACTTC. Encoded protein: CASSFRLAGVDEQYF.

Of note for this clone: Just one base apart from a much larger clone, this may be a read error. This specimen includes other DNA sequences encoding the same CDR3. The chain has TRBV27 and TRBJ2-7, with D unresolved. Per the germline V gene, CDR1 is MNHEY and CDR2 is SMNVEV (reference sequence). This CDR3 spans 11 amino acids. Trimming cost V 4 bases and J 3 bases, with 4 bases left between them. The CDR3 reads CASSSNYEQYF. The CDR3 DNA is TGTGCCAGCAGTTCTAACTACGAGCAGTACTTC.

J is TRBJ2-5 and V is TRBV4-3, with 8 bases identical to TRBD1. CDR3 length: 17 residues. Germline assignment: CDR1 LGHNA and CDR2 YSLEER. V was clipped by 0 bases and J by 1 base; unmatched bases: 7. CDR3 nucleotide sequence: TGCGCCAGCAGCCAAGACCCAGGGGGCCTTGGCCAAGAGACCCAGTACTTC. Translated, it gives CASSQDPGGLGQETQYF.

The rearrangement uses TRBV7-9 and TRBJ2-5, with 8 bases aligning to TRBD2. V was pared by 3 bases and J by 5 bases, with 2 bases of the junction left unmatched. CDR3 length: 13 residues. Germline V CDR1 and CDR2: SEHNR, FQNEAQ (reference sequence). The CDR3 protein is CASSLGTRETQYF. In DNA, the CDR3 is TGTGCCAGCAGCTTGGGGACTAGGGAGACCCAGTACTTC. Drawing the rest from reference TRBV7-9 and TRBJ2-5, the complete variable domain is DTGVSQNPRHKITKRGQNVTFRCDPISEHNRLYWYRQTLGQGPEFLTYFQNEAQLEKSRLLSDRFSAERPKGSFSTLEIQRTEQGDSAMYLCASSLGTRETQYFGPGTRLLVL.

The chain has TRBV11-3 and TRBJ2-3; D unclear. V was trimmed by 3 bases and J by 2 bases, leaving 18 bases between them. The germline gives CDR1 SGHNT, CDR2 YENEEA. There are 17 residues in the CDR3. CDR3 nucleotide sequence: TGTGCCAGCAGCTTGCCCGACGGTTTTAGGTACACAGATACGCAGTATTTT. It encodes CASSLPDGFRYTDTQYF.

The V and J genes are TRBV5-6 and TRBJ2-1, with no clear D. The germline gives CDR1 SGHDT, CDR2 YYEEEE. This CDR3 has 13 residues. With 1 base removed from V and 8 bases from J, the gap between germline ends came to 10 bases. The CDR3 here is CASSLNRKDEQFF. The CDR3 bases are TGTGCCAGCAGCTTGAATCGTAAGGATGAGCAGTTCTTC.

The rearrangement uses TRBV4-2 and TRBJ2-7; D uncertain. V lost 0 bases to trimming and J lost 7 bases, with 13 bases between them. Germline CDR1 and CDR2: LGHNA and YNFKEQ. The CDR3 contains 14 residues. Here the CDR3 DNA reads TGTGCCAGCAGCCAAGATTTGGGCAACCAGGAGCAGTACTTC. Translation gives CASSQDLGNQEQYF.

The V and J genes are TRBV5-4 and TRBJ2-1; a possible D gene is TRBD2 (6 bases). CDR1 is SGHNT and CDR2 is YYREEE in the germline V gene (reference sequence). The CDR3 sequence is 13 residues long. V was cut by 6 bases and J by 7 bases, with 14 bases left in between. The CDR3 loop reads CASTPDGRNEQFF. Here the CDR3 DNA reads TGTGCCAGCACTCCTGACGGGAGAAATGAGCAGTTCTTC.

This chain joins TRBV27 and TRBJ1-3; a weak D match, TRBD1 (6 bases). Germline assignment: CDR1 MNHEY and CDR2 SMNVEV (reference sequence). The CDR3 is 14 amino acids. The V gene lost 9 bases and the J gene lost 2 bases, with 14 bases spanning the gap. The CDR3 reads CASADTGTGNTIYF. The CDR3 DNA is TGTGCCAGTGCCGATACAGGGACTGGAAACACCATATATTTT.

The V gene is TRBV27, the J gene TRBJ2-1; 9 nucleotides match TRBD2. From germline, CDR1 is MNHEY and CDR2 SMNVEV (reference sequence). The CDR3 length is 14 residues. Germline trimming cut 6 bases from V and 6 bases from J; bases unmatched to any gene: 6. The CDR3 region has the DNA TGTGCCAGCAGCCGACTAGCGGAGTTCAATGAGCAGTTCTTC. Amino acids: CASSRLAEFNEQFF.

The chain employs TRBV7-2 and TRBJ2-7, with TRBD2 matching 15 bases. The CDR3 sequence is 18 residues long. J lost 0 bases, V lost 2 bases, and 5 bases had no gene match. Germline V CDR1 and CDR2: SGHTA, FQGNSA. The CDR3 protein is CASSLLGLAGGVSYEQYF. DNA for the CDR3: TGTGCCAGCAGCTTATTGGGACTAGCGGGAGGAGTCTCCTACGAGCAGTACTTC.

The chain links TRBV6-5 to TRBJ2-4; D might be TRBD1 (6 bases). The CDR3 has 14 amino acids. Germline lookup yields CDR1 MNHEY and CDR2 SVGAGI. V lost 0 bases and J lost 9, with 12 bases in between. In DNA form, the CDR3 reads TGTGCCAGCAGTTACTCAGAGGGGGTTGGCATTCAGTACTTC. Its translation is CASSYSEGVGIQYF.

The chain combines TRBV6-1 with TRBJ2-1; D might be TRBD2 (5 bases). CDR1 MNHNS and CDR2 SASEGT come from the germline V gene. V lost 6 bases and J lost 2, with 11 bases in between. This CDR3 has 14 amino acids. The CDR3 nucleotides read TGTGCCAGCAGGGAGGCCCTCACCTACAATGAGCAGTTCTTC. This codes for CASREALTYNEQFF.

The gene calls are TRBV19 and TRBJ2-2; 7 positions match TRBD2. In germline, CDR1 is LNHDA, CDR2 SQIVND (reference sequence). There are 12 residues in the CDR3. V trimming: 10 bases; J trimming: 6 bases; junction bases outside the gene matches: 5. CDR3 protein: CAINRGAGELFF. In nucleotides, the CDR3 is TGTGCCATAAATCGGGGGGCCGGGGAGCTGTTTTTT. Filled out from reference TRBV19 and TRBJ2-2, the complete variable domain reads DGGITQSPKYLFRKEGQNVTLSCEQNLNHDAMYWYRQDPGQGLRLIYYSQIVNDFQKGDIAEGYSVSREKKESFPLTVTSAQKNPTAFYLCAINRGAGELFFGEGSRLTVL.

The table lists this clone with a count of one. The chain is built from TRBV19 and TRBJ1-4, with D possibly matching TRBD1 (6 bases). CDR1 is LNHDA and CDR2 is SQIVND in the germline V gene (reference sequence). With 5 bases removed from V and 8 bases from J, the gap between germline ends came to 18 bases. This CDR3 comprises 15 residues. DNA for the CDR3: TGTGCCAGTAGTTCCCGTGTATACAGGGACGAAAAACTGTTTTTT. Translation: CASSSRVYRDEKLFF.

In its sample, this clone was seen once. V usage is TRBV27 and J usage is TRBJ2-1, with 7 bases identical to TRBD1. CDR3 length equals 14 residues. The ends lost 6 bases at V and 6 bases at J; junction bases unmatched: 8. CDR1 is MNHEY, CDR2 SMNVEV, per germline (reference sequence). The chain's CDR3 is CASRVSGGGNEQFF. The CDR3 region has the DNA TGTGCCAGCAGGGTATCAGGGGGTGGCAATGAGCAGTTCTTC.

The genes are TRBV27 and TRBJ2-7; D remains unclear. V lost 2 bases, J lost 2 bases, and 10 bases lay in between. Germline V gives CDR1 MNHEY, CDR2 SMNVEV (reference sequence). The CDR3 has 14 amino acids. The CDR3: CASSLGNGPYEQYF. CDR3 nucleotides: TGTGCCAGCAGTTTAGGTAACGGACCCTACGAGCAGTACTTC.

V is TRBV19 and J is TRBJ2-7, with D unclear. CDR3 length: 14 residues. Trimming pared 1 base from V and 1 base from J, leaving 8 bases between. Per the germline V gene, CDR1 is LNHDA and CDR2 is SQIVND (reference sequence). CDR3 nucleotide sequence: TGTGCCAGTAGTATAGTTGGGAATTCCTACGAGCAGTACTTC. It codes for CASSIVGNSYEQYF. Variable domain in full (rest from reference TRBV19 and TRBJ2-7): DGGITQSPKYLFRKEGQNVTLSCEQNLNHDAMYWYRQDPGQGLRLIYYSQIVNDFQKGDIAEGYSVSREKKESFPLTVTSAQKNPTAFYLCASSIVGNSYEQYFGPGTRLTVT.

Details on this clone: The sample has other DNA sequences that encode this CDR3 too. The rearrangement joins TRBV5-1 to TRBJ1-1, with D possibly TRBD1 on 6 matching bases. Trimming removed 5 bases from V and 1 base from J, with 12 bases in between. Germline CDR1 reads SGHRS; CDR2 reads YFSETQ. The CDR3 contains 14 residues. As DNA, the CDR3 is TGCGCCAGCAGTCTGACAGGTGGGAACACTGAAGCTTTCTTT. Its translation: CASSLTGGNTEAFF.

The chain couples TRBV9 to TRBJ2-5; D is unresolved. The length of the CDR3 is 13 residues. Germline V gene lookup returns CDR1 SGDLS and CDR2 YYNGEE. V lost 0 bases, J lost 6 bases, and 9 bases lay in between. The CDR3 here is CASSVENEQTQYF. The CDR3 bases are TGTGCCAGCAGCGTAGAAAACGAGCAGACCCAGTACTTC.

The CDR3: CASRLAGANVLTF. The CDR3 region has the DNA TGTGCCAGCCGATTGGCTGGGGCCAACGTCCTGACTTTC. The J gene is TRBJ2-6, the V gene TRBV5-6; D unresolved. The length of the CDR3 is 13 residues. V lost 7 bases and J lost 2, with 7 bases in between. Germline V gives CDR1 SGHDT, CDR2 YYEEEE.

The genes are TRBV10-1 and TRBJ1-1; a weak D match, TRBD1 (6 bases). V lost 5 bases, J lost 7 bases, and 20 bases lay in between. In germline, CDR1 is WNHNN, CDR2 SYGVQD (reference sequence). The CDR3 contains 15 residues. CDR3 DNA sequence: TGCGCCAGCAGTCCTGACAGGCAGGTACGCAGTGAAGCTTTCTTT. It is translated as CASSPDRQVRSEAFF.

V usage is TRBV7-9 and J usage is TRBJ1-1; tentatively, D is TRBD1 (5 bases). The ends were cut back, 5 bases at V and 0 bases at J, with 13 bases in the middle. This CDR3 is built from 15 residues. The germline V gene encodes CDR1 SEHNR and CDR2 FQNEAQ (reference sequence). This chain's CDR3 is CASSGQGGMNTEAFF. The DNA for the CDR3 is TGTGCCAGCAGCGGGCAGGGAGGGATGAACACTGAAGCTTTCTTT.

This chain links TRBV7-9 with TRBJ1-2; 7 bases are shared with TRBD1. Germline V gene data show CDR1 as SEHNR and CDR2 as FQNEAQ (reference sequence). The V gene end was trimmed by 5 bases and the J gene end by 7 bases; junction bases not matched to a gene: 10. The CDR3 is 14 amino acids. This chain's CDR3 is CASSTGVISGGYTF. The DNA for the CDR3 is TGTGCCAGCAGCACAGGGGTTATTTCAGGTGGCTACACCTTC.